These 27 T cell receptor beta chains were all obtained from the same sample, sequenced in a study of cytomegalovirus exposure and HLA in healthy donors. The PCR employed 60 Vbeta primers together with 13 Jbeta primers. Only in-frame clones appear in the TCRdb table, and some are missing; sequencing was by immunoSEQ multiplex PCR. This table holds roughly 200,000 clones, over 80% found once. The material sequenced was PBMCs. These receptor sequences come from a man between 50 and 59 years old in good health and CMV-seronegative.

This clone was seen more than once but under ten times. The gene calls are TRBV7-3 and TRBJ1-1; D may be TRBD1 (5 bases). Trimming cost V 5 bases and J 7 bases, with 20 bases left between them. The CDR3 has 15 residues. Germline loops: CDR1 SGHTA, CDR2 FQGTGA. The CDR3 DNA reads TGTGCCAGCAGCCCGTATGGAGGGAGGACAAATGAAGCTTTCTTT. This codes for CASSPYGGRTNEAFF.

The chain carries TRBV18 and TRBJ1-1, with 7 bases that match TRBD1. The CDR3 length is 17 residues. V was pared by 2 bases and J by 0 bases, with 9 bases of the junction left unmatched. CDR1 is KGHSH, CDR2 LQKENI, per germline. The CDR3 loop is CASSPFGRGKMNTEAFF. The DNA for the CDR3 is TGTGCCAGCTCACCATTCGGCAGGGGGAAAATGAACACTGAAGCTTTCTTT.

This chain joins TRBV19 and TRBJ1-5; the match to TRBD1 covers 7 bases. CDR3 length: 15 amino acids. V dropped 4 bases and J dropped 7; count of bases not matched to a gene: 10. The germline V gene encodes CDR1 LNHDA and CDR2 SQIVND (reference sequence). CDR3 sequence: CASSKRQGAQQPQHF. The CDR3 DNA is TGTGCCAGTAGTAAGCGACAGGGCGCCCAACAGCCCCAGCATTTT.

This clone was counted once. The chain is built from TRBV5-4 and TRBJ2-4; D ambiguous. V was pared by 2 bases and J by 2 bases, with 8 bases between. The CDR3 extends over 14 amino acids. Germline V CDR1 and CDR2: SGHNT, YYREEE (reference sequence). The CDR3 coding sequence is TGTGCCAGCAGCTTATTCAGTACCAAAAACATTCAGTACTTC. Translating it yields CASSLFSTKNIQYF.

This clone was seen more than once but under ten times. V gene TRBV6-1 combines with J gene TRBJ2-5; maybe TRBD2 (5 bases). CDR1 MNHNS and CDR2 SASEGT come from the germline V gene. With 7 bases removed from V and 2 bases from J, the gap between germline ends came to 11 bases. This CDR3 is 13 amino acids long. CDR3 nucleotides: TGTGCCAGCACTGACTACTTTCAAGAGACCCAGTACTTC. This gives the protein CASTDYFQETQYF.

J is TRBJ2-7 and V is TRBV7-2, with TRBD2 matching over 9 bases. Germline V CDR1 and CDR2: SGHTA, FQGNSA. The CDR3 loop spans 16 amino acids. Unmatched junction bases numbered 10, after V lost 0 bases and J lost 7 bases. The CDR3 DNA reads TGTGCCAGCAGCTTAGCGTCGGCGGGGGGGCCGTATGAGCAGTACTTC. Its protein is CASSLASAGGPYEQYF.

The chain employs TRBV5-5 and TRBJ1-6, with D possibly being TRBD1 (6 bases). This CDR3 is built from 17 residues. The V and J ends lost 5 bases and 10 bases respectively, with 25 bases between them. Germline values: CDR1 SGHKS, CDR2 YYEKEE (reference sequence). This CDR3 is CASRSTVQGLQESPLHF. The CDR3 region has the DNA TGTGCCAGCAGGTCCACGGTGCAGGGGCTTCAAGAATCACCCCTCCACTTT.

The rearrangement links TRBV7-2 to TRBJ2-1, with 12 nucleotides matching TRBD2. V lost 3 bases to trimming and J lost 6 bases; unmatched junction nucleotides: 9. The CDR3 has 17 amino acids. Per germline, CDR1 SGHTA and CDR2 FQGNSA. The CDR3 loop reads CASSFRRTSGKGNEQFF. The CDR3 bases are TGTGCCAGCAGCTTTAGAAGGACTAGCGGGAAAGGCAATGAGCAGTTCTTC. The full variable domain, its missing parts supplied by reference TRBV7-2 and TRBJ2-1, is GAGVSQSPSNKVTEKGKDVELRCDPISGHTALYWYRQSLGQGLEFLIYFQGNSAPDKSGLPSDRFSAERTGGSVSTLTIQRTQQEDSAVYLCASSFRRTSGKGNEQFFGPGTRLTVL.

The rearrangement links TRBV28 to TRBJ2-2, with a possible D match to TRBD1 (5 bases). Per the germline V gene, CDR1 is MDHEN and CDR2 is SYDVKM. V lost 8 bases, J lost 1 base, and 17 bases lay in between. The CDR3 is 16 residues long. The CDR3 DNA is TGTGCCAGCCAAGGGGCAGCAAATCTGAACACCGGGGAGCTGTTTTTT. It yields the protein CASQGAANLNTGELFF.

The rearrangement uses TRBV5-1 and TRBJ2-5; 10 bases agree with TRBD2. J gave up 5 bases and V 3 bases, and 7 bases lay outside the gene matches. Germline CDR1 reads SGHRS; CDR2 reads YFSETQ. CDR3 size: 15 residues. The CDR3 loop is CASSSLAGGGETQYF. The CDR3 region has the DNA TGCGCCAGCAGCTCCTTAGCGGGAGGTGGCGAGACCCAGTACTTC.

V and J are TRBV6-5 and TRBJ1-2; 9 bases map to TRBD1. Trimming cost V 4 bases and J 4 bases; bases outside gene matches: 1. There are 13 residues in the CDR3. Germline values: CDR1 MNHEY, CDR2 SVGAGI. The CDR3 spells CASSWDRVYGYTF. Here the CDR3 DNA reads TGTGCCAGCAGTTGGGACAGGGTCTATGGCTACACCTTC.

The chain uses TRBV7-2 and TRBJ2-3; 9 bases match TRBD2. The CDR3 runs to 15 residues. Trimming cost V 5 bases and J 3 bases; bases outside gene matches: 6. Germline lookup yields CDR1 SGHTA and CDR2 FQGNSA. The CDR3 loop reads CASSRGGADTDTQYF. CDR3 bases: TGTGCCAGCAGCCGCGGGGGGGCCGATACAGATACGCAGTATTTT. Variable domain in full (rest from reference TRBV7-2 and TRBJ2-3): GAGVSQSPSNKVTEKGKDVELRCDPISGHTALYWYRQSLGQGLEFLIYFQGNSAPDKSGLPSDRFSAERTGGSVSTLTIQRTQQEDSAVYLCASSRGGADTDTQYFGPGTRLTVL.

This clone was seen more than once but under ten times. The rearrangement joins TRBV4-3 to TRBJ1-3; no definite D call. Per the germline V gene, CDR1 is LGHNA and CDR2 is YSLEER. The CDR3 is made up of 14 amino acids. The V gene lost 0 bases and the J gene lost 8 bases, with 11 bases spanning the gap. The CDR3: CASSQDRMEDTIYF. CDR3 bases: TGCGCCAGCAGCCAAGATCGAATGGAGGACACCATATATTTT.

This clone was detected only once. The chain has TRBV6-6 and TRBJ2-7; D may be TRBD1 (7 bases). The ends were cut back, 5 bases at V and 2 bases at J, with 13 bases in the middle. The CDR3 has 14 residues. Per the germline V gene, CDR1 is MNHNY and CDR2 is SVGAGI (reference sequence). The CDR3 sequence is CASSQQGTAYEQYF. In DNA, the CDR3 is TGTGCCAGCAGTCAACAGGGGACTGCCTACGAGCAGTACTTC.

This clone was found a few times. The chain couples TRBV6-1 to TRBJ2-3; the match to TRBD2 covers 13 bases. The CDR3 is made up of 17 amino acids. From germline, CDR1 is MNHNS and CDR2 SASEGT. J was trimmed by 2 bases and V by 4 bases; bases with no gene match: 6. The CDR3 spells CASSGPGLAGYTDTQYF. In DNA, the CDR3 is TGTGCCAGCAGTGGGCCGGGACTAGCGGGGTACACAGATACGCAGTATTTT.

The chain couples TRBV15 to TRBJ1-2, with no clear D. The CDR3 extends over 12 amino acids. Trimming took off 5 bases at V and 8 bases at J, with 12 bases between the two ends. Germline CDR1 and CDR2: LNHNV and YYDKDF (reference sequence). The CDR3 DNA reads TGTGCCACCAGCCGGGATGGACGCGGCTACACCTTC. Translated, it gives CATSRDGRGYTF.

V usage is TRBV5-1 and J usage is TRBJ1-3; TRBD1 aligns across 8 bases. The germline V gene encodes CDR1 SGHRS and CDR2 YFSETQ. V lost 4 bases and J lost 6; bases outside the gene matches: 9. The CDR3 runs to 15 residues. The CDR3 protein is CASSRQGTLENTIYF. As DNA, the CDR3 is TGCGCCAGCAGCAGACAGGGGACCCTTGAAAACACCATATATTTT.

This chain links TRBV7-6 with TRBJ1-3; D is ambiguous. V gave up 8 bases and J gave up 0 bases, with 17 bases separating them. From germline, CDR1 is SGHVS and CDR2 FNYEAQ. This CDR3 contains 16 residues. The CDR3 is CASALGSTSSGNTIYF. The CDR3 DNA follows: TGTGCCAGCGCGCTGGGGAGCACAAGCTCTGGAAACACCATATATTTT.

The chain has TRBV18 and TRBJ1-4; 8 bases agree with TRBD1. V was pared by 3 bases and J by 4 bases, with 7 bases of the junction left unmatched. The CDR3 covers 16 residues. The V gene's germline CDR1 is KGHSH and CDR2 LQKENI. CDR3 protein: CASSPGTGVFNEKLFF. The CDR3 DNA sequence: TGTGCCAGCTCACCCGGGACAGGTGTGTTTAATGAAAAACTGTTTTTT.

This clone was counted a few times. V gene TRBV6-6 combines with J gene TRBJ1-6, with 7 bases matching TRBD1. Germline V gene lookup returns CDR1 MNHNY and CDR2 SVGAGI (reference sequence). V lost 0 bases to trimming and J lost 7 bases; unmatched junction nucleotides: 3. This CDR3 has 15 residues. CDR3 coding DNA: TGTGCCAGCAGTTACTCGTTCAGGGGGAATTCACCCCTCCACTTT. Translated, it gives CASSYSFRGNSPLHF.

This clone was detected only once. The CDR3 protein is CASSSTGHGTSYGYTF. As DNA, the CDR3 is TGTGCCAGCAGTTCAACGGGACACGGGACCTCGTATGGCTACACCTTC. The chain carries TRBV27 and TRBJ1-2; a weak D match, TRBD1 (6 bases). Per germline, CDR1 MNHEY and CDR2 SMNVEV (reference sequence). V lost 4 bases, J lost 5 bases, and 20 bases lay in between. The CDR3 spans 16 residues.

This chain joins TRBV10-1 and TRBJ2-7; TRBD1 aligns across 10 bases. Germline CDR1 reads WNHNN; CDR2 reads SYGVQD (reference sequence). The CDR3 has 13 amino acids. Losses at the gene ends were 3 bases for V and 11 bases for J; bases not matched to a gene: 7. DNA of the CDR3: TGCGCCAGCAGTGACCCGACAGGGGGCAACGAGTACTTC. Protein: CASSDPTGGNEYF.

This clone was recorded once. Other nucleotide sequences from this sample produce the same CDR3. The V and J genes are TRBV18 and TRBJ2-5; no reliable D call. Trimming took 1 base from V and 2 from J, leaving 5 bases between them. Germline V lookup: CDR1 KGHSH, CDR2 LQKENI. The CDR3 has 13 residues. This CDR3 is CASSPRQQETQYF. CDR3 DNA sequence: TGTGCCAGCTCACCACGACAACAAGAGACCCAGTACTTC.

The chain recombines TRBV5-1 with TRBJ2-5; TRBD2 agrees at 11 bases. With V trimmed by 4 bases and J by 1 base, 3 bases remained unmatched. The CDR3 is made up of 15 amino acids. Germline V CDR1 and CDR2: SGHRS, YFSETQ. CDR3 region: CASSGLAGGQETQYF. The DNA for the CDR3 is TGCGCCAGCAGCGGTCTAGCGGGGGGCCAAGAGACCCAGTACTTC.

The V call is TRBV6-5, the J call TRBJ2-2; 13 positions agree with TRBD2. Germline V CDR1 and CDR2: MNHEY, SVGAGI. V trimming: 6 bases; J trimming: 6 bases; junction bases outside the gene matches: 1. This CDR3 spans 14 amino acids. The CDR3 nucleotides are TGTGCCAGCAGAACTAGCGGGGGGGCCGGGGAGCTGTTTTTT. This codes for CASRTSGGAGELFF.

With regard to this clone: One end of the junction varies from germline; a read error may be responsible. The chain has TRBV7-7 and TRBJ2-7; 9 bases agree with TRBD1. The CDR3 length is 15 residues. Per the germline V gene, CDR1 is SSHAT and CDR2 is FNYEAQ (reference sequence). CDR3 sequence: CASSPGTGPLYEQYF. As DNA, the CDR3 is TGTGCTAGCAGCCCCGGGACAGGGCCCCTCTACGAGCAGTACTTC.

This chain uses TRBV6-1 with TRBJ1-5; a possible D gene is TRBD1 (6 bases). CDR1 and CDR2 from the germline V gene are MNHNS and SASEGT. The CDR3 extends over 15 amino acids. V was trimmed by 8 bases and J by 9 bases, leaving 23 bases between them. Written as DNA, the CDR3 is TGTGCCAGCGTGCACGGGGCCATTATAGGGGGGCCCCAGCATTTT. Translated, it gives CASVHGAIIGGPQHF.